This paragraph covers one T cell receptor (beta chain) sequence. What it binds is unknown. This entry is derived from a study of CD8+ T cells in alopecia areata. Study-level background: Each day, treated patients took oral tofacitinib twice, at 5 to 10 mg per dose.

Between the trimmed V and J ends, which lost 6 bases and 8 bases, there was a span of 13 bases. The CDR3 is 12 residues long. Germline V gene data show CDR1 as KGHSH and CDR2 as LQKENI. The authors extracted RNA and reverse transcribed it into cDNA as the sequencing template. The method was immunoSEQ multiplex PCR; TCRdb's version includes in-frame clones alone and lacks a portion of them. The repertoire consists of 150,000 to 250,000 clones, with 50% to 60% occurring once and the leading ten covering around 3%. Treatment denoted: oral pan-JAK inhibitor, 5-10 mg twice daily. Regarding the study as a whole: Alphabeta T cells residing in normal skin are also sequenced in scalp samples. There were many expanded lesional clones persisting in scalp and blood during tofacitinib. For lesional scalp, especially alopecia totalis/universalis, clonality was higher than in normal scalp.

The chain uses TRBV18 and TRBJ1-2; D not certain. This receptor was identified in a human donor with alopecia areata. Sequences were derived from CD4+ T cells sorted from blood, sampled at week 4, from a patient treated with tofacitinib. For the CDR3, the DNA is TGTGCCAGCTCCCGTAACAGCGAAGGCTACACCTTC. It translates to CASSRNSEGYTF.